The clone carrying this T cell receptor beta chain has a count of ten or more. The antigen remains unidentified. Exclusion of patients followed from uncontrolled infection, other autoimmune disease, pregnancy or lactation. This entry comes from a study of T cells in Graves' hyperthyroidism and ophthalmopathy. Study-wide results and limits: Most clonotypes expanded in the thyroid (above 0.001) were also present in blood. A model of 13 V-J pairs discriminated ophthalmopathy from stable hyperthyroidism.

RNA transcripts were the template for amplifying TCR beta CDR3 regions. The HTBI primer set was used in a first-round RT-PCR of the TCR CDR3. TCRdb recomputed calls from the multiplex PCR reads with MiXCR, one row per CDR3 protein. Of hundreds of thousands of distinct CDR3 sequences in the sample, about 15% were seen once. The clonotype originates from a man younger than 35 with Graves' ophthalmopathy. The sequenced material came from blood.

The DNA for the CDR3 is TGTGCCAGCAGCTGGGGACAGAGGAATGAGCAGTTCTTC. Its translation is CASSWGQRNEQFF. V usage is TRBV5-5 and J usage is TRBJ2-1, with TRBD1 matching over 7 bases. Trimming at V came to 3 bases and at J to 7 bases, leaving 4 bases not matched to a gene. This CDR3 has 13 residues. Germline V gene lookup returns CDR1 SGHKS and CDR2 YYEKEE (reference sequence).